The source of this T cell receptor beta chain is a study of cytomegalovirus exposure and HLA in healthy donors. Regarding the study as a whole: Researchers catalogued about 150 TCR beta chains as cytomegalovirus-associated.

Trimming shortened V by 8 bases and J by 3 bases, and 9 bases separated the two germline ends. The CDR3 totals 12 residues. Germline loops: CDR1 MNHEY, CDR2 SMNVEV (reference sequence). Comments on this clone: Its antigen is undetermined. Other DNA sequences from this sample encode an identical CDR3 as well.

Produced via immunoSEQ multiplex PCR; TCRdb's table is partial and in-frame only. The profile shows 60,000 to 85,000 clones, 95% to 96% of them singletons. The sequenced sample was PBMCs. The receptor's source is a woman aged 18-29 years in good health and CMV-seropositive. The rearrangement joins TRBV27 to TRBJ2-3, with D possibly matching TRBD2 (5 bases). The CDR3 DNA reads TGTGCCAGCTCCCGGGGAACAGATACGCAGTATTTT. Amino acid sequence: CASSRGTDTQYF.